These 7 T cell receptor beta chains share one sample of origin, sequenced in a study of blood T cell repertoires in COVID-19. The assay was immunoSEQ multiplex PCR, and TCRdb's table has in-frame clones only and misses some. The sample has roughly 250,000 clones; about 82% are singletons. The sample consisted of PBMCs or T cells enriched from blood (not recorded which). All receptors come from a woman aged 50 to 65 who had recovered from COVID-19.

The CDR3 reads CSVEGGRGLAYEQYF. DNA of the CDR3: TGCAGCGTTGAAGGAGGGCGGGGGCTTGCCTACGAGCAGTACTTC. The V and J genes are TRBV29-1 and TRBJ2-7; maybe TRBD2 (7 bases). The CDR3 is made up of 15 amino acids. Germline V gene data show CDR1 as SQVTM and CDR2 as ANQGSEA. Trimming stripped 1 base from V and 2 bases from J, with 15 bases between.

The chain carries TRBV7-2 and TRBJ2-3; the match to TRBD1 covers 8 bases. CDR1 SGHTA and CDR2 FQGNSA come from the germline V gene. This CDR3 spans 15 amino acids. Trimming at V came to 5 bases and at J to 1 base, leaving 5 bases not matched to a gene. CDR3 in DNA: TGTGCCAGCAGCCTGGACAGGGTGGGCACAGATACGCAGTATTTT. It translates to CASSLDRVGTDTQYF.

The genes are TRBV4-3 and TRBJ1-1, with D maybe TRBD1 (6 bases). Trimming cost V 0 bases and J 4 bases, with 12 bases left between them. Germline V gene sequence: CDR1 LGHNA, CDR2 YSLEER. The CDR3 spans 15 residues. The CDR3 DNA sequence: TGCGCCAGCAGCCAAGATCGGGGCAGGGGCACTGAAGCTTTCTTT. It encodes CASSQDRGRGTEAFF.

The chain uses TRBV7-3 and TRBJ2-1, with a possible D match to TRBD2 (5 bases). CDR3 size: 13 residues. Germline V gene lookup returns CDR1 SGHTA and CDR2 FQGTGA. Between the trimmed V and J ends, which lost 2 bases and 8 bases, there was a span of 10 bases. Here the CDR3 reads CASSLGLADEQFF. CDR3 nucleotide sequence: TGTGCCAGCAGCTTAGGCCTAGCCGATGAGCAGTTCTTC.

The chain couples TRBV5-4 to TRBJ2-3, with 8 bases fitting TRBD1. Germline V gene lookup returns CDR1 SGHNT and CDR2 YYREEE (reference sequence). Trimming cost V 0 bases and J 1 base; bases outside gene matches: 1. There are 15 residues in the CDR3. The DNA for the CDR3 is TGTGCCAGCAGCTTGGTGGGACAGGGCACAGATACGCAGTATTTT. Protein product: CASSLVGQGTDTQYF.

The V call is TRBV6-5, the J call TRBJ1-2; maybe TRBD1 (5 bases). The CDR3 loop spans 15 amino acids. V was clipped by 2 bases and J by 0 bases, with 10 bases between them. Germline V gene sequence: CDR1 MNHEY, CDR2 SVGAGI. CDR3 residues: CASSYADTSNYGYTF. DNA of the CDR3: TGTGCCAGCAGTTACGCGGACACCTCTAACTATGGCTACACCTTC.

This CDR3 reads CASSKIPGGAEAFF. For the CDR3, the DNA is TGTGCCAGCAGTAAAATACCCGGGGGGGCTGAAGCTTTCTTT. This chain connects TRBV11-2 to TRBJ1-1; weak D call: TRBD1 (5 bases). This CDR3 region has 14 residues. Per germline, CDR1 SGHAT and CDR2 FQNNGV. The V and J ends lost 6 bases and 6 bases respectively, with 17 bases between them.